Each of the 17 T cell receptor beta chains below was sequenced from the same sample in a study of blood T cell repertoires in COVID-19. Using immunoSEQ multiplex PCR, the repertoire was profiled, and TCRdb retains in-frame clones only, with some absent. The profile covers more than 250,000 clones, with 70% to 90% appearing a single time and over 5% taken by the ten largest. Specimen: peripheral blood. The receptors come from a woman aged 45-59 years with COVID-19, enrolled during active disease.

The gene calls are TRBV5-1 and TRBJ2-7; D not resolved. Trimming took off 0 bases at V and 3 bases at J, with 7 bases between the two ends. CDR3 size: 13 residues. Per the germline V gene, CDR1 is SGHRS and CDR2 is YFSETQ. The CDR3 loop reads CASSLGDFYEQYF. CDR3 bases: TGCGCCAGCAGCTTGGGCGATTTCTACGAGCAGTACTTC.

This sequence joins TRBV5-1 and TRBJ2-7; tentatively, D is TRBD1 (7 bases). Germline V gene data show CDR1 as SGHRS and CDR2 as YFSETQ. The CDR3 has 13 residues. Deletions cut 4 bases from V and 3 bases from J, with 11 bases between. In DNA form, the CDR3 reads TGCGCCAGCAGCCCCAGGGGGGACTACGAGCAGTACTTC. Protein product: CASSPRGDYEQYF.

The genes are TRBV30 and TRBJ1-1, with D possibly matching TRBD1 (6 bases). Germline lookup yields CDR1 GTSNPN and CDR2 SVGIG (reference sequence). Trimming took off 4 bases at V and 0 bases at J, with 12 bases between the two ends. This CDR3 region has 14 residues. This CDR3 reads CAWIRAGVNTEAFF. CDR3 nucleotides: TGTGCCTGGATCCGGGCAGGGGTGAACACTGAAGCTTTCTTT.

The V gene is TRBV6-2 or TRBV6-3, the J gene TRBJ2-1, with 8 bases that match TRBD2. The germline V gene encodes CDR1 MNHEY and CDR2 SVGEGT. The CDR3 contains 15 residues. With V trimmed by 4 bases and J by 0 bases, 2 bases remained unmatched. The CDR3 loop is CASSSGTSSYNEQFF. For the CDR3, the DNA is TGTGCCAGCAGTTCCGGGACTAGCTCCTACAATGAGCAGTTCTTC.

V and J are TRBV19 and TRBJ2-5, with TRBD2 matching over 16 bases. Per germline, CDR1 LNHDA and CDR2 SQIVND (reference sequence). J gave up 1 base and V 4 bases, and 9 bases lay outside the gene matches. This CDR3 has 19 amino acids. In DNA form, the CDR3 reads TGTGCCAGTAGTACCCCCCCGGGACTAGCGGGAGGGGCCCAAGAGACCCAGTACTTC. It encodes CASSTPPGLAGGAQETQYF.

J is TRBJ2-1 and V is TRBV19, with TRBD2 as a possible D gene (6 bases). This CDR3 is 17 amino acids long. Germline V CDR1 and CDR2: LNHDA, SQIVND (reference sequence). The germline V and J ends were trimmed by 1 base and 0 bases, with 13 bases remaining between them. The DNA for the CDR3 is TGTGCCAGTAGTATAGTGGAGGGGTCCCACTCCTACAATGAGCAGTTCTTC. Translating gives CASSIVEGSHSYNEQFF.

J is TRBJ1-2 and V is TRBV12-3 or TRBV12-4; 7 bases fit TRBD1. V gave up 6 bases and J gave up 2 bases; unmatched junction bases: 3. This CDR3 spans 13 amino acids. The CDR3 here is CASRQTGNYGYTF. Written as DNA, the CDR3 is TGTGCCAGCAGGCAGACAGGGAACTATGGCTACACCTTC.

V and J are TRBV10-3 and TRBJ1-2, with 8 positions matching TRBD1. Germline V gives CDR1 ENHRY, CDR2 SYGVKD. The junction had 4 bases not matched to a gene; V was cut back by 0 bases and J by 4 bases. CDR3 length: 15 residues. CDR3: CAISESTGVSYGYTF. The CDR3 DNA sequence: TGTGCCATCAGTGAGTCGACAGGGGTTTCCTATGGCTACACCTTC.

This chain connects TRBV30 to TRBJ2-5; 7 bases align to TRBD1. The CDR3 is 18 residues long. Germline CDR1 and CDR2: GTSNPN and SVGIG (reference sequence). The J segment lost 7 bases and the V segment lost 5 bases, leaving 25 bases of the junction unmatched. In DNA, the CDR3 is TGTGCCTGGGATTATCGACAGGGTGGCAGTCTTCCTGGAGTGACCCAGTACTTC. Its protein is CAWDYRQGGSLPGVTQYF. Full variable domain (rest looked up from reference TRBV30 and TRBJ2-5): SQTIHQWPATLVQPVGSPLSLECTVEGTSNPNLYWYRQAAGRGLQLLFYSVGIGQISSEVPQNLSASRPQDRQFILSSKKLLLSDSGFYLCAWDYRQGGSLPGVTQYFGPGTRLLVL.

The J gene is TRBJ2-1, the V gene TRBV9, with 10 bases fitting TRBD2. V dropped 1 base and J dropped 9; count of bases not matched to a gene: 4. The CDR3 runs to 14 residues. CDR1 and CDR2 (germline): SGDLS, YYNGEE. The CDR3 nucleotides read TGTGCCAGCAGCGTACTAGCGGGAGCGGGTGAGCAGTTCTTC. Translated: CASSVLAGAGEQFF.

This clone has just one count. For the CDR3, the DNA is TGTGCCAGCAGCCGAGGGACTAGCGGGAGAGGCTCCTACGAGCAGTACTTC. Translating it yields CASSRGTSGRGSYEQYF. V usage is TRBV4-2 and J usage is TRBJ2-7, with 14 bases fitting TRBD2. The CDR3 is 17 amino acids. CDR1 and CDR2 from the germline V gene are LGHNA and YNFKEQ. J was trimmed by 0 bases and V by 4 bases; bases with no gene match: 5.

The chain uses TRBV15 and TRBJ2-1, with D maybe TRBD1 (5 bases). CDR1 is LNHNV, CDR2 YYDKDF, per germline (reference sequence). CDR3 length: 17 residues. V dropped 1 base and J dropped 0 bases, with 13 bases sitting between them. CDR3 nucleotide sequence: TGTGCCACCAGCAGAGCCGCGTGGGGCGGCTCCTACAATGAGCAGTTCTTC. Protein product: CATSRAAWGGSYNEQFF.

This clone was seen only once. This chain joins TRBV6-5 and TRBJ1-6; 10 nucleotides line up with TRBD1. The CDR3 runs to 14 residues. CDR1 MNHEY and CDR2 SVGAGI come from the germline V gene. V trimming: 4 bases; J trimming: 9 bases; junction bases outside the gene matches: 3. The CDR3 DNA sequence: TGTGCCAGCAGTTCCGGGACAGGGGTTTCACCCCTCCACTTT. Encoded protein: CASSSGTGVSPLHF.

V is TRBV2 and J is TRBJ1-3; weak D call: TRBD1 (6 bases). Germline-derived CDR1 and CDR2 are SNHLY and FYNNEI. This CDR3 comprises 15 residues. The V end lost 6 bases, the J end lost 4 bases, and 16 bases lay between the germline ends. The CDR3 is CASRGIQGAGNTIYF. The CDR3 bases are TGTGCCAGCAGGGGCATACAGGGCGCGGGAAACACCATATATTTT.

The chain has TRBV7-9 and TRBJ1-6; the match to TRBD1 covers 7 bases. Germline assignment: CDR1 SEHNR and CDR2 FQNEAQ (reference sequence). J was trimmed by 2 bases and V by 0 bases; bases with no gene match: 4. The CDR3 extends over 17 amino acids. The CDR3 is CASSLALGTAYNSPLHF. In nucleotides, the CDR3 is TGTGCCAGCAGCTTAGCCCTGGGGACAGCCTATAATTCACCCCTCCACTTT.

J is TRBJ1-1 and V is TRBV11-2, with D hard to call. The CDR3 contains 14 residues. CDR1 is SGHAT and CDR2 is FQNNGV in the germline V gene. Trimming shortened V by 1 base and J by 4 bases, and 10 bases separated the two germline ends. In nucleotides, the CDR3 is TGTGCCAGCAGCTTAGTACCGGGAAGCACTGAAGCTTTCTTT. Amino acid sequence: CASSLVPGSTEAFF.

This clone has just a few counts. This sequence joins TRBV5-1 and TRBJ2-1; 12 bases match TRBD2. This CDR3 has 16 amino acids. Looked up from germline, CDR1 is SGHRS and CDR2 is YFSETQ. Trimming removed 4 bases from V and 6 bases from J; junction bases left unmatched: 8. The CDR3 DNA is TGCGCCAGCAGCCCAGAGGGGACTAGCGGGCGCAATGAGCAGTTCTTC. It specifies CASSPEGTSGRNEQFF.